A single sample gave rise to the 27 T cell receptor beta chains below, sequenced in a study of PD-1 blockade in classical Hodgkin lymphoma. As for time point: cycle 4 day 1 (C4D1), after more than five weeks of nivolumab. Relapse after autologous stem cell transplantation occurred in every patient, and brentuximab vedotin exposure varied. Repertoires were generated with immunoSEQ multiplex PCR, while TCRdb's copy carries only in-frame clones and drops some. The table has 50,000 to 65,000 clones, roughly 89% seen once. Sequences were derived from peripheral blood mononuclear cells (PBMCs), sampled before the fourth cycle of nivolumab. These receptor sequences come from a human donor with classical Hodgkin lymphoma.

This chain uses TRBV9 with TRBJ1-1, with 7 positions matching TRBD1. CDR1 and CDR2 from the germline V gene are SGDLS and YYNGEE. V was pared by 4 bases and J by 0 bases, with 3 bases of the junction left unmatched. The CDR3 is 14 amino acids. CDR3 sequence reads: CASSPQGVNTEAFF. For the CDR3, the DNA is TGTGCCAGCAGCCCTCAGGGGGTGAACACTGAAGCTTTCTTT. The variable domain in full, completed from reference TRBV9 and TRBJ1-1, reads DSGVTQTPKHLITATGQRVTLRCSPRSGDLSVYWYQQSLDQGLQFLIQYYNGEERAKGNILERFSAQQFPDLHSELNLSSLELGDSALYFCASSPQGVNTEAFFGQGTRLTVV.

This clone was seen just once. The J gene is TRBJ2-5, the V gene TRBV5-1; 8 bases are a match to TRBD1. This CDR3 region has 14 residues. Trimming cost V 6 bases and J 11 bases; bases outside gene matches: 15. CDR1 is SGHRS, CDR2 YFSETQ, per germline. CDR3: CASMPDRALEKQYF. As DNA, the CDR3 is TGCGCCAGCATGCCGGACAGGGCACTTGAAAAGCAGTACTTC.

V and J are TRBV6-1 and TRBJ2-7; D is undetermined. CDR1 is MNHNS and CDR2 is SASEGT in the germline V gene. Trimming took 4 bases from V and 3 from J, leaving 10 bases between them. This CDR3 is 13 amino acids long. CDR3 nucleotides: TGTGCCAGCAGTGTTTACTTTATCTACGAGCAGTACTTC. Protein product: CASSVYFIYEQYF.

The chain has TRBV5-1 and TRBJ2-1, with TRBD1 as a possible D gene (6 bases). The CDR3 loop spans 12 amino acids. Germline CDR1 SGHRS, CDR2 YFSETQ. V was shortened by 4 bases and J by 6 bases, with 8 bases between the two germline ends. In nucleotides, the CDR3 is TGCGCCAGCAGCCCGGACAGCAATGAGCAGTTCTTC. Its protein product is CASSPDSNEQFF. Drawing the rest from reference TRBV5-1 and TRBJ2-1, the complete variable domain is KAGVTQTPRYLIKTRGQQVTLSCSPISGHRSVSWYQQTPGQGLQFLFEYFSETQRNKGNFPGRFSGRQFSNSRSEMNVSTLELGDSALYLCASSPDSNEQFFGPGTRLTVL.

The genes are TRBV6-5 and TRBJ1-1; no clear D gene. Trimming cost V 8 bases and J 4 bases, with 17 bases left between them. Germline CDR1 reads MNHEY; CDR2 reads SVGAGI. CDR3 length: 14 residues. The CDR3 DNA follows: TGTGCCAGCTACCCAAGGGCGCTGACCACTGAAGCTTTCTTT. It specifies CASYPRALTTEAFF.

J is TRBJ2-2 and V is TRBV13; 8 positions agree with TRBD1. CDR1 and CDR2 from the germline V gene are PRHDT and FYEKMQ (reference sequence). V gave up 1 base and J gave up 4 bases; unmatched junction bases: 8. The CDR3 has 17 residues. CDR3 nucleotide sequence: TGTGCCAGCAGCTTAGTACCACCGGGACAGGCCACCGGGGAGCTGTTTTTT. Its translation is CASSLVPPGQATGELFF.

The gene calls are TRBV7-2 and TRBJ2-5; 7 nucleotides line up with TRBD1. CDR1 is SGHTA and CDR2 is FQGNSA in the germline V gene. J lost 3 bases, V lost 3 bases, and 7 bases had no gene match. CDR3 length: 15 residues. The CDR3 is CASSFVRDSKETQYF. DNA of the CDR3: TGTGCCAGCAGCTTCGTCCGGGACAGTAAAGAGACCCAGTACTTC.

The gene calls are TRBV6-1 and TRBJ1-5; possibly TRBD1 for D (5 bases). The CDR3 loop spans 15 amino acids. V lost 0 bases to trimming and J lost 3 bases, with 9 bases between them. Germline lookup yields CDR1 MNHNS and CDR2 SASEGT. CDR3 sequence (DNA): TGTGCCAGCAGTGAAGCCCCCGGGACCAATCAGCCCCAGCATTTT. Amino acids: CASSEAPGTNQPQHF.

This rearrangement joins TRBV5-1 to TRBJ2-5; 7 bases are a match to TRBD2. The V gene end was trimmed by 1 base and the J gene end by 1 base; junction bases not matched to a gene: 4. The V gene's germline CDR1 is SGHRS and CDR2 YFSETQ. This CDR3 contains 15 residues. CDR3 sequence reads: CASSLISGVQETQYF. The CDR3, as DNA: TGCGCCAGCAGCTTGATCAGCGGGGTCCAAGAGACCCAGTACTTC.

The CDR3 DNA sequence: TGTGCCTGGATAGTTCCACAGGGTGACACCGGGGAGCTGTTTTTT. Its protein is CAWIVPQGDTGELFF. The chain is built from TRBV30 and TRBJ2-2, with D perhaps matching TRBD1 (6 bases). CDR3 length: 15 residues. Germline loops: CDR1 GTSNPN, CDR2 SVGIG (reference sequence). The germline V and J ends were trimmed by 4 bases and 3 bases, with 15 bases remaining between them.

The rearrangement uses TRBV6-5 and TRBJ2-7; perhaps TRBD2 as D (6 bases). The CDR3 is 13 residues long. Germline V lookup: CDR1 MNHEY, CDR2 SVGAGI. Trimming shortened V by 8 bases and J by 9 bases, and 20 bases separated the two germline ends. The CDR3: CASGGTLSGGQYF. The CDR3 DNA is TGTGCCAGCGGGGGGACCCTTTCCGGCGGGCAGTACTTC.

V gene TRBV27 combines with J gene TRBJ2-7; TRBD1 is a possible D gene (5 bases). Looked up from germline, CDR1 is MNHEY and CDR2 is SMNVEV (reference sequence). Trimming shortened V by 7 bases and J by 3 bases, and 16 bases separated the two germline ends. This CDR3 has 14 amino acids. CDR3 residues: CASKGRDRGYEQYF. The CDR3 nucleotides are TGTGCCAGCAAGGGTAGAGACAGAGGCTACGAGCAGTACTTC.

The V gene is TRBV2, the J gene TRBJ1-2; the D gene is possibly TRBD1 (6 bases). The germline V gene has CDR1 SNHLY and CDR2 FYNNEI. The CDR3 totals 15 residues. Between the trimmed V and J ends, which lost 3 bases and 1 base, there was a span of 12 bases. CDR3 bases: TGTGCCAGCAGTGACTCGGGGGCTTTTAACTATGGCTACACCTTC. Its translation is CASSDSGAFNYGYTF. Full variable domain (outside the CDR3, taken from reference TRBV2 and TRBJ1-2): EPEVTQTPSHQVTQMGQEVILRCVPISNHLYFYWYRQILGQKVEFLVSFYNNEISEKSEIFDDQFSVERPDGSNFTLKIRSTKLEDSAMYFCASSDSGAFNYGYTFGSGTRLTVV.

The rearrangement uses TRBV15 and TRBJ2-1, with TRBD1 as a possible D gene (5 bases). The V end was cut by 0 bases, the J end by 10 bases, with 7 bases between. CDR3 length: 12 amino acids. Germline assignment: CDR1 LNHNV and CDR2 YYDKDF (reference sequence). CDR3 residues: CATSRDRTEQFF. The CDR3 coding sequence is TGTGCCACCAGCAGAGATCGGACAGAGCAGTTCTTC.

The chain recombines TRBV6-6 with TRBJ1-2; D gene uncertain. Trimming shortened V by 8 bases and J by 7 bases, and 11 bases separated the two germline ends. CDR3 length: 11 residues. The germline gives CDR1 MNHNY, CDR2 SVGAGI (reference sequence). This chain's CDR3 is CASGWRIGYTF. The CDR3 bases are TGTGCCAGCGGGTGGAGAATTGGCTACACCTTC.

The genes are TRBV7-2 and TRBJ1-5, with a possible D match to TRBD1 (5 bases). This CDR3 is 15 amino acids long. V lost 6 bases and J 1 base, leaving 13 bases between the germline ends. CDR1 and CDR2 from the germline V gene are SGHTA and FQGNSA. This CDR3 is CASSPGWTSNQPQHF. The CDR3 nucleotides read TGTGCCAGCAGTCCAGGGTGGACGAGCAATCAGCCCCAGCATTTT.

The J gene is TRBJ2-1, the V gene TRBV5-5, with 9 bases matching TRBD2. V was pared by 1 base and J by 5 bases, with 4 bases of the junction left unmatched. CDR3 length: 15 residues. Germline V gene lookup returns CDR1 SGHKS and CDR2 YYEKEE (reference sequence). Written as DNA, the CDR3 is TGTGCCAGCAGCTTGCTAGCGGGGACTGACAATGAGCAGTTCTTC. Translation gives CASSLLAGTDNEQFF.

The genes are TRBV9 and TRBJ2-3, with D perhaps matching TRBD2 (6 bases). CDR1 SGDLS and CDR2 YYNGEE come from the germline V gene. Trimming stripped 2 bases from V and 3 bases from J, with 7 bases between. The CDR3 has 13 amino acids. Written as DNA, the CDR3 is TGTGCCAGCAGCGTGGCGGGAACAGATACGCAGTATTTT. It translates to CASSVAGTDTQYF.

V gene TRBV27 combines with J gene TRBJ2-2; tentative D call: TRBD2 (5 bases). The V end was cut by 11 bases, the J end by 4 bases, with 14 bases between. The CDR3 spans 13 residues. Per the germline V gene, CDR1 is MNHEY and CDR2 is SMNVEV (reference sequence). The CDR3 sequence is CAAGPGSTGELFF. DNA of the CDR3: TGTGCCGCCGGTCCGGGGAGCACCGGGGAGCTGTTTTTT.

The CDR3 reads CATTELGDIGPGPLHF. The CDR3 DNA sequence: TGTGCCACCACGGAATTGGGGGATATCGGGCCCGGCCCCCTCCACTTT. This rearrangement joins TRBV18 to TRBJ1-6, with D perhaps TRBD1 (5 bases). Germline CDR1 reads KGHSH; CDR2 reads LQKENI. Trimming took 10 bases from V and 13 from J, leaving 29 bases between them. The CDR3 is 16 amino acids.

The genes are TRBV5-4 and TRBJ1-6; D is unclear. The V gene's germline CDR1 is SGHNT and CDR2 YYREEE (reference sequence). The CDR3 has 14 residues. V lost 2 bases, J lost 7 bases, and 10 bases lay in between. CDR3 DNA: TGTGCCAGCAGCTTCTGGCAGTCAAATTCACCCCTCCACTTT. Amino acids: CASSFWQSNSPLHF.

This clone was counted a single time. The chain combines TRBV30 with TRBJ1-3; D remains ambiguous. Germline CDR1 reads GTSNPN; CDR2 reads SVGIG (reference sequence). The CDR3 runs to 11 residues. The germline V and J ends were trimmed by 7 bases and 2 bases, with 6 bases remaining between them. The CDR3 bases are TGTGCCTCCTTTCCTGGAAACACCATATATTTT. Its translation is CASFPGNTIYF.

The V gene is TRBV2, the J gene TRBJ1-3; D is possibly TRBD1 (6 bases). The ends were cut back, 6 bases at V and 2 bases at J, with 17 bases in the middle. Germline V lookup: CDR1 SNHLY, CDR2 FYNNEI. This CDR3 region has 16 residues. Written as DNA, the CDR3 is TGTGCCAGCAGGGGTGACAGGAGCACAACTGGAAACACCATATATTTT. Amino acid sequence: CASRGDRSTTGNTIYF.

The rearrangement joins TRBV27 to TRBJ2-7; tentative D call: TRBD1 (5 bases). V lost 5 bases and J lost 6, with 17 bases in between. The germline CDR1 and CDR2 sequences are MNHEY and SMNVEV (reference sequence). CDR3 length equals 14 residues. The CDR3 DNA reads TGTGCCAGCAGTCCTCGGCAGGGTGGGATCGAGCAGTACTTC. Protein: CASSPRQGGIEQYF.

This chain links TRBV5-1 with TRBJ2-1; the match to TRBD1 covers 8 bases. Trimming at V came to 1 base and at J to 4 bases, leaving 7 bases not matched to a gene. Germline CDR1 reads SGHRS; CDR2 reads YFSETQ. The CDR3 has 16 amino acids. The CDR3 DNA sequence: TGCGCCAGCAGCTTGCAGGGGGCGTTTGAGTACAATGAGCAGTTCTTC. Residues: CASSLQGAFEYNEQFF.

The chain couples TRBV6-6 to TRBJ1-5, with D maybe TRBD1 (6 bases). V was cut by 2 bases and J by 5 bases, with 13 bases left in between. The V gene's germline CDR1 is MNHNY and CDR2 SVGAGI (reference sequence). CDR3 size: 15 residues. CDR3: CASSYTGSHHQPQHF. The CDR3, as DNA: TGTGCCAGCAGTTACACAGGGTCGCACCATCAGCCCCAGCATTTT.

J is TRBJ1-2 and V is TRBV5-8; possible D gene TRBD1, 6 bases. Germline assignment: CDR1 SGHTS and CDR2 YDEGEE. The CDR3 has 15 amino acids. V lost 1 base to trimming and J lost 6 bases, with 16 bases between them. Here the CDR3 DNA reads TGTGCCAGCAGCTTGACAGGGATCTACCCCAATGGCTACACCTTC. Amino acids: CASSLTGIYPNGYTF. Full variable domain (missing parts from reference TRBV5-8 and TRBJ1-2): EAGVTQSPTHLIKTRGQQATLRCSPISGHTSVYWYQQALGLGLQFLLWYDEGEERNRGNFPPRFSGRQFPNYSSELNVNALELEDSALYLCASSLTGIYPNGYTFGSGTRLTVV.